The present T cell receptor beta chain was sequenced within a study of CD8+ T cells in alopecia areata. V dropped 5 bases and J dropped 7; count of bases not matched to a gene: 3. There are 13 residues in the CDR3. In germline, CDR1 is MDHEN, CDR2 SYDVKM. This sample's treatment: oral pan-JAK inhibitor, 5-10 mg twice daily. This clone was seen a few times. RNA, once extracted, was reverse transcribed into cDNA for use as the sequencing template. TCRdb keeps only in-frame clones here, not all; method: immunoSEQ multiplex PCR. The repertoire consists of over 80,000 clones, with 44% occurring once and the leading ten covering less than 20%.

The sequenced sample was CD8+ T cells sorted from blood, obtained at week 24, from a patient treated with tofacitinib. The chain recombines TRBV28 with TRBJ2-1, with 9 positions matching TRBD2. This sequence originates from a human donor with alopecia areata. The chain's CDR3 is CASSQGLANEQFF. In nucleotides, the CDR3 is TGTGCCAGCAGTCAGGGACTAGCAAATGAGCAGTTCTTC.